This TCR beta chain was obtained from a study of post-analysis software for immune sequencing data. Whole-study context: As for disease course, relapsing-remitting, secondary progressive and progressive-relapsing multiple sclerosis were all included.

Notes on the study in general: Controls showed significantly higher normalized Chao1 diversity than did multiple sclerosis patients. A handful of TRBV segments were more frequent in patients than controls; TRBV5-6, TRBV5-1 and TRBV20-1 belonged to this group.

Germline values: CDR1 SEHNR, CDR2 FQNEAQ (reference sequence). V dropped 1 base and J dropped 5 bases, with 11 bases sitting between them. The CDR3 has 14 residues. Notes on this clonotype: Antigen: not known.

Libraries were made from TCR beta cDNA, and they carried unique molecular identifiers. The source material, roughly 0.9 to 10 million T cells, gave rise to 500,000 or so cDNA molecules. TCRdb fed the PCR reads into MiXCR, producing one record per CDR3 protein. The sample shows 750,000 to 900,000 distinct CDR3 sequences, around 45% of them seen only once. The origin of this receptor is a girl between 5 and 17 years old with multiple sclerosis. The chain has TRBV7-9 and TRBJ1-2; D gene unclear. The sequenced sample consisted of blood. The CDR3 sequence is CASSLVSGDYGYTF. CDR3 bases: TGTGCCAGCAGCTTAGTATCCGGGGATTATGGCTACACCTTC.